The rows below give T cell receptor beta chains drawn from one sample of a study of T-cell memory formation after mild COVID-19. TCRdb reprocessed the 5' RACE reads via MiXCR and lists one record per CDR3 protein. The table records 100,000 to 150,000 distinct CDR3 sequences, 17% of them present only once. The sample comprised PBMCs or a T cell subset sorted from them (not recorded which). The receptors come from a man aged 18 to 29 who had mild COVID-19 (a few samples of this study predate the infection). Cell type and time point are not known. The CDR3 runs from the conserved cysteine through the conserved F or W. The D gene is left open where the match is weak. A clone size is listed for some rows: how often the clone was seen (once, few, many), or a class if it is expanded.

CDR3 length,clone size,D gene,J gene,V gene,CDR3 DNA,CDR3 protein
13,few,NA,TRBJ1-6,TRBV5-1,TGCGCCAGCAGAACGGACGGATATTCACCCCTCCACTTT,CASRTDGYSPLHF
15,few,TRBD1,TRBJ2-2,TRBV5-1,TGCGCCAGCAGCAAGGACAGGGCGAACACCGGGGAGCTGTTTTTT,CASSKDRANTGELFF
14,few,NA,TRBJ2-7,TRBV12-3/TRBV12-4,TGTGCCAGCAGTCAACAGGGTATATCCTACGAGCAGTACTTC,CASSQQGISYEQYF
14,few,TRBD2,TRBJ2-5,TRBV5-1,TGCGCCAGCAGCTTGGGAGCTAGCGGTGAGACCCAGTACTTC,CASSLGASGETQYF
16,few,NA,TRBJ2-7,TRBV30,TGTGCCTGGAGTGTCCTTAGTTCCGACAAGGTAGACGAGCAGTACTTC,CAWSVLSSDKVDEQYF
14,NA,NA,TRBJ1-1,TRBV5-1,TGCGCCAGCAGATACGGAGGGGGGAACACTGAAGCTTTCTTT,CASRYGGGNTEAFF
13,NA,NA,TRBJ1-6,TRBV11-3,TGTGCCAGCAGCTTAGATAGCGATTCACCCCTCCACTTT,CASSLDSDSPLHF
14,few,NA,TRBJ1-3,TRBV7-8,TGTGCCAGCAAGGGAATCAACTCTGGAAACACCATATATTTT,CASKGINSGNTIYF
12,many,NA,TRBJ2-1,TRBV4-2,TGTGCCAGCAGCCAAGACTCCGGGACCCAGTTCTTC,CASSQDSGTQFF
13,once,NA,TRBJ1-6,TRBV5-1,TGCGCCAGCAGCTTGGAGGCTAATTCACCCCTCCACTTT,CASSLEANSPLHF
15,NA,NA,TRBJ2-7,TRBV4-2,TGTGCCAGCAGCCAAGGGGCTAGCGGAAGGGGGGAGCAGTACTTC,CASSQGASGRGEQYF
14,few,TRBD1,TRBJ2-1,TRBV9,TGTGCCAGCAGCGCGACAGGGATAGACAATGAGCAGTTCTTC,CASSATGIDNEQFF
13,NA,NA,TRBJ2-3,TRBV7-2,TGTGCCAGCAGCTCGGTGGGTGCAGATACGCAGTATTTT,CASSSVGADTQYF
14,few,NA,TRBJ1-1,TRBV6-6,TGTGCCAGCAGTTACTCGACGGGGGTCACTGAAGCTTTCTTT,CASSYSTGVTEAFF
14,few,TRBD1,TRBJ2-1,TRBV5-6,TGTGCCAGCAGCTTGCGTCCAGGGGGCCATGAGCAGTTCTTC,CASSLRPGGHEQFF
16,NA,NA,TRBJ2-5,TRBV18,TGTGCCAGCTCACCACTAGGAAACCCTATCCGAGAGACCCAGTACTTC,CASSPLGNPIRETQYF
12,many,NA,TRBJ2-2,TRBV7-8,TGTGCCAGCAGTCCTAGTCGGAGGGAGCTGTTTTTT,CASSPSRRELFF
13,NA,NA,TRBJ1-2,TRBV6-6,TGTGCCAGCACCCTCTCGGGGCGAGGAGGCTACACCTTC,CASTLSGRGGYTF
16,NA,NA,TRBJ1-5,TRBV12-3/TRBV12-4,TGTGCCAGCAGTTCCATATCAGGGGTCAGCAATCAGCCCCAGCATTTT,CASSSISGVSNQPQHF
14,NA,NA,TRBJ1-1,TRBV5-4,TGTGCCAGCAGCTTGGTTGGTTCGCGCACTGAAGCTTTCTTT,CASSLVGSRTEAFF
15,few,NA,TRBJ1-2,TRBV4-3,TGCGCCAGCAGCCCGCAAACAGGGATGGGCTATGGCTACACCTTC,CASSPQTGMGYGYTF
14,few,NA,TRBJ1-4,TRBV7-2,TGTGCCAGCAGCTTAGTATCGGGGAGTGAAAAACTGTTTTTT,CASSLVSGSEKLFF